The clone carrying this TCR beta chain was observed a handful of times. The sample originates from a study of blood T cell repertoires in COVID-19. Across the whole study: The United States, Italy and Spain supplied acute and convalescent COVID-19 samples. T cells, B-cell-depleted T cells, or PBMCs supplied cDNA or gDNA.

V was clipped by 0 bases and J by 2 bases, with 11 bases between them. Germline V gives CDR1 SGHRS, CDR2 YFSETQ. This CDR3 is 15 amino acids long. Study processing details: Amplifying reference gene primers gave estimates of nucleated cell counts. Libraries were prepared by immunoSEQ multiplex PCR; TCRdb keeps only in-frame clonotypes and omits some of them. The D gene and trimming were derived from the DNA, and the V and J assignments and clone size from that table. Among around 190,000 clones, 70% to 80% were seen once, and the ten largest hold 8.6%. The J gene is TRBJ2-5, the V gene TRBV5-1; possibly TRBD1 for D (5 bases). This clonotype was obtained from a woman between 50 and 59 years old with active or convalescent COVID-19. Material: peripheral blood. CDR3 DNA sequence: TGCGCCAGCAGCTTGGTACCCAACAGGCAAGAGACCCAGTACTTC. It is translated as CASSLVPNRQETQYF.